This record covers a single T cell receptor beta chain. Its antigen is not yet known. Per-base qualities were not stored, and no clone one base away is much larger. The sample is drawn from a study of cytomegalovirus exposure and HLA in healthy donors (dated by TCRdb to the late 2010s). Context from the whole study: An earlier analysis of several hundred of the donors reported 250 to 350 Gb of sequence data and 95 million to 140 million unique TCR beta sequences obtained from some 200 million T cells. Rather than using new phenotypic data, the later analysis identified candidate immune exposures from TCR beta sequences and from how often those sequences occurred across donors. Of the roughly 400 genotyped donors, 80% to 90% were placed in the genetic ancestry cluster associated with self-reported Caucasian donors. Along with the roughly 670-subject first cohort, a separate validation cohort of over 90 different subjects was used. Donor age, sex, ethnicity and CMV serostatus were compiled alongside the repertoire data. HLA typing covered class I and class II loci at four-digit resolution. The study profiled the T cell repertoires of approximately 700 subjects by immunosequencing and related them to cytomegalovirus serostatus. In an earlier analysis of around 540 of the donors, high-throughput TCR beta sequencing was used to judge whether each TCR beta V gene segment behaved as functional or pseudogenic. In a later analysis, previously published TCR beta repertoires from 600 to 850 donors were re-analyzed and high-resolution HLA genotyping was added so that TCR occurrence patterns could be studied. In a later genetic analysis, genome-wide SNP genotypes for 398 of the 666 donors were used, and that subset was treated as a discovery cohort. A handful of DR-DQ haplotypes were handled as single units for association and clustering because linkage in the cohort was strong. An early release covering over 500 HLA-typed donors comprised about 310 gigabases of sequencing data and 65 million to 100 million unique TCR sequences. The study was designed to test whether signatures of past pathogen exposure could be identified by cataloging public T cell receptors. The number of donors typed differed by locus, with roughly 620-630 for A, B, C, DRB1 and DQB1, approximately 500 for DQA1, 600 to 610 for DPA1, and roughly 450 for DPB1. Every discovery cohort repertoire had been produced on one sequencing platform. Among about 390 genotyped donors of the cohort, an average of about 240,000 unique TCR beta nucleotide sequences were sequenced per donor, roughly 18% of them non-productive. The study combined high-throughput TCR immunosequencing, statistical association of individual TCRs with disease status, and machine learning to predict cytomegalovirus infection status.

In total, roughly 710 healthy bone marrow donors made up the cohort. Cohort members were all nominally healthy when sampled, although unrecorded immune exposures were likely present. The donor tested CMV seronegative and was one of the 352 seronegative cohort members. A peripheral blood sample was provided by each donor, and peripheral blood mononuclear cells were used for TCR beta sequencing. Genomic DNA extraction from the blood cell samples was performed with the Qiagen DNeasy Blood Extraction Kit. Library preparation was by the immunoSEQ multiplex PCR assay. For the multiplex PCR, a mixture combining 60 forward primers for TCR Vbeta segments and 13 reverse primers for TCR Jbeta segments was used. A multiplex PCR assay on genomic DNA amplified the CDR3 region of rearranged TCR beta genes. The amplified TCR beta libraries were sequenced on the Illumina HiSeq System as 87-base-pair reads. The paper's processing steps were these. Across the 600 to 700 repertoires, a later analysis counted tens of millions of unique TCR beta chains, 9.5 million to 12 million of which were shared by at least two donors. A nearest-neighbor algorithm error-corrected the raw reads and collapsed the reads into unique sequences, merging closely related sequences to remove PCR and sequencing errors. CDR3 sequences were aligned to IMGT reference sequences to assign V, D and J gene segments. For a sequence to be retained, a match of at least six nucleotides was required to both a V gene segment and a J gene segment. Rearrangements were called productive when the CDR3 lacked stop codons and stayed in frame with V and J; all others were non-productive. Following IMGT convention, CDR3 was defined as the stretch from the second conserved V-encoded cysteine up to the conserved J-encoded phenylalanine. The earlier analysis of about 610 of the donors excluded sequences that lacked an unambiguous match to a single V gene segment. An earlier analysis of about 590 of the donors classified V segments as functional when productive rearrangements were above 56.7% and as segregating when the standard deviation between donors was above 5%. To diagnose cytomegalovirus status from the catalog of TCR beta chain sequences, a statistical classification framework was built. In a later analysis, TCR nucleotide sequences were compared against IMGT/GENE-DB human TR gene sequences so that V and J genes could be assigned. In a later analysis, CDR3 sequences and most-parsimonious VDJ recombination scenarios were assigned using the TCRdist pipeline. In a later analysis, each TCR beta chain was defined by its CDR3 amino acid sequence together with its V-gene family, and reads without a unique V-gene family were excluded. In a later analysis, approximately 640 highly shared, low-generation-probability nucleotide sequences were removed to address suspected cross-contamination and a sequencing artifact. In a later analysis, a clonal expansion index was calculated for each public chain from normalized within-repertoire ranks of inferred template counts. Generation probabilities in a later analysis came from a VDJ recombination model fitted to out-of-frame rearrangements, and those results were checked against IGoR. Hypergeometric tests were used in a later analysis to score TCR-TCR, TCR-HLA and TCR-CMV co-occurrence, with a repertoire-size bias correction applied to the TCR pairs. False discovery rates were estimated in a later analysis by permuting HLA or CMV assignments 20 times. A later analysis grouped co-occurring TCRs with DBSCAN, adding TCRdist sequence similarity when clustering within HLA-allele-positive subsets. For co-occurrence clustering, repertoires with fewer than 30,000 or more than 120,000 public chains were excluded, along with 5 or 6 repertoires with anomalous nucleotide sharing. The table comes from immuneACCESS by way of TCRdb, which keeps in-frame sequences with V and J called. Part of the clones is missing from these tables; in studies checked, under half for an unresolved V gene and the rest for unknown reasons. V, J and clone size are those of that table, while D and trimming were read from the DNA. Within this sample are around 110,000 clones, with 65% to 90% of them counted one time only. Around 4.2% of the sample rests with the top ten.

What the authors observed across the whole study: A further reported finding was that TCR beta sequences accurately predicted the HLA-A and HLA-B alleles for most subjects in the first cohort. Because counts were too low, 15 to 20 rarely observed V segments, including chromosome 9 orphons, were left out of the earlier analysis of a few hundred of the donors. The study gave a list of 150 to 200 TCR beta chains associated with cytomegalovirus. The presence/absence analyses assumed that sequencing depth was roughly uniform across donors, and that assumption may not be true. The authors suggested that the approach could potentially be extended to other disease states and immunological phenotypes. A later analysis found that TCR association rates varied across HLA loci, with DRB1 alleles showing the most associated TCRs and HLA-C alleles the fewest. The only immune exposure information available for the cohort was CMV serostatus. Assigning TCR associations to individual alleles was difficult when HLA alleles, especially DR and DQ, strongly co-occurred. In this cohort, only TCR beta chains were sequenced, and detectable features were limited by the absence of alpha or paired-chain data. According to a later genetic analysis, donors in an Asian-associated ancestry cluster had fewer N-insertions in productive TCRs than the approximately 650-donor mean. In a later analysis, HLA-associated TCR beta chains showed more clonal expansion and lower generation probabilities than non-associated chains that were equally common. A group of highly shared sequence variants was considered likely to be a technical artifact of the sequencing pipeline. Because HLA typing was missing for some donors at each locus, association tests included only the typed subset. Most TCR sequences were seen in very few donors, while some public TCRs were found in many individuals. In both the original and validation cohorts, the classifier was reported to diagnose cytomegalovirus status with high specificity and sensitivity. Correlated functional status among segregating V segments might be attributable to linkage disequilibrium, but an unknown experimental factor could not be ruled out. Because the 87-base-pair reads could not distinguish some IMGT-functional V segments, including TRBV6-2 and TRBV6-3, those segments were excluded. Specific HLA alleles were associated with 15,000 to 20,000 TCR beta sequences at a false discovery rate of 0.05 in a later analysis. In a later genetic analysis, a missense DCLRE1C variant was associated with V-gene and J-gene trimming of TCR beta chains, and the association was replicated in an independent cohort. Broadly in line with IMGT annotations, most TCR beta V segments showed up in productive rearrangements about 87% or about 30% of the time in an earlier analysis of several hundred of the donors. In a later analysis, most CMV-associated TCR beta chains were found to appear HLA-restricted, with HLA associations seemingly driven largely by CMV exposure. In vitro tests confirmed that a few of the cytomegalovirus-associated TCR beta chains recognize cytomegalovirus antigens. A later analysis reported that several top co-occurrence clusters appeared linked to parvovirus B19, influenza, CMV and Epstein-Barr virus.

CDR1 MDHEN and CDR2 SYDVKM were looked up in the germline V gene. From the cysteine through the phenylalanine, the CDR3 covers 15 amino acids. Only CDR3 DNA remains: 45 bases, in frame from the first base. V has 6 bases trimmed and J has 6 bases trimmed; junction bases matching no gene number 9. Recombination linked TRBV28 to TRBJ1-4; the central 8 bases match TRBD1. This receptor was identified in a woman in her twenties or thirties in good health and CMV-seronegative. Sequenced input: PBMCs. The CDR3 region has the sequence CASSPTPGGYEKLFF. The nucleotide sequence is TGTGCCAGCAGCCCAACTCCAGGGGGCTATGAAAAACTGTTTTTT.